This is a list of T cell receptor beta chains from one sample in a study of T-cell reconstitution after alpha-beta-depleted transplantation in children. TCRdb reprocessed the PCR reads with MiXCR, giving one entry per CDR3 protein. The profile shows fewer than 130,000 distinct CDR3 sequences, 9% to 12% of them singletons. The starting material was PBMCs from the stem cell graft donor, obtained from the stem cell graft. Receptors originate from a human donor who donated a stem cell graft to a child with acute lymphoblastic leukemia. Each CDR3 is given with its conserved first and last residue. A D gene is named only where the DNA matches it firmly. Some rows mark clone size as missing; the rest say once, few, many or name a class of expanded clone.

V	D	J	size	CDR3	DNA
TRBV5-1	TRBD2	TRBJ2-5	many	CASSLQPGLARETQYF	TGCGCCAGCAGCTTGCAACCGGGACTAGCGAGGGAGACCCAGTACTTC
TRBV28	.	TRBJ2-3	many	CASSLWGTQYF	TGTGCCAGCAGTTTATGGGGTACGCAGTATTTT
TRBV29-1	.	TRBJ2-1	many	CSVASLQQFF	TGCAGCGTCGCCTCGTTGCAGCAGTTCTTC
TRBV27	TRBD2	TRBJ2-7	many	CASSLSAGATLEQYF	TGTGCCAGCAGTCTCTCAGCGGGAGCGACTCTCGAGCAGTACTTC
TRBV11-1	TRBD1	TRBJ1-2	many	CASSLAGTGGFFNYGYTF	TGTGCCAGCAGCTTAGCGGGGACAGGGGGCTTTTTCAACTATGGCTACACCTTC
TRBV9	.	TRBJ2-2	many	CASSVAQGGTGELFF	TGTGCCAGCAGCGTCGCACAGGGCGGCACCGGGGAGCTGTTTTTT
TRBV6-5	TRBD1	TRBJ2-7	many	CASSRTGWAYEQYF	TGTGCCAGCAGCCGGACAGGATGGGCCTACGAGCAGTACTTC
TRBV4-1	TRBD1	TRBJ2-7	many	CASSLSGTGSAEQYF	TGCGCCAGCAGCCTATCAGGGACAGGGTCGGCCGAGCAGTACTTC
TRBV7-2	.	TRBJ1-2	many	CASSLGHNYGYTF	TGTGCCAGCAGCTTGGGACATAACTATGGCTACACCTTC
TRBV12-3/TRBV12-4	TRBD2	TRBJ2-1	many	CASQFRGRGLAGVNEQFF	TGTGCCAGCCAGTTTCGTGGGCGGGGACTAGCGGGGGTCAATGAGCAGTTCTTC
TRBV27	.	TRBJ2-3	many	CASTRGDTQYF	TGTGCCAGCACCCGAGGGGATACGCAGTATTTT
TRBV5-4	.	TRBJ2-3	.	CASSPGTDPTDTQYF	TGTGCCAGCAGCCCCGGGACGGACCCCACAGATACGCAGTATTTT
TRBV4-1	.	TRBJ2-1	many	CASSSEEARGLAGRSYNEQFF	TGCGCCAGCAGCTCAGAAGAGGCCAGGGGGTTAGCGGGACGCTCCTACAATGAGCAGTTCTTC
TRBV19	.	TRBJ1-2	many	CASSIGDESNGYTF	TGTGCCAGTAGTATCGGGGATGAGAGTAATGGCTACACCTTC
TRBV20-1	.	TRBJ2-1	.	CSARDSSIQRNEQFF	TGCAGTGCTAGAGATTCTTCCATCCAGAGGAATGAGCAGTTCTTC
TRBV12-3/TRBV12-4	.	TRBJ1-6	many	CASRLEVDNSPLHF	TGTGCCAGCAGATTGGAAGTAGATAATTCACCCCTCCACTTT
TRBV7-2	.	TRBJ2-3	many	CASSLLTDTQYF	TGTGCCAGCAGCTTGCTAACAGATACGCAGTATTTT
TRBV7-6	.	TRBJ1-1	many	CASIRLLGAEAFF	TGTGCCAGCATACGACTCCTGGGCGCTGAAGCTTTCTTT
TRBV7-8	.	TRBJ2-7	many	CASSRQGQGYEQYF	TGTGCCAGCAGCCGCCAAGGTCAGGGCTACGAGCAGTACTTC
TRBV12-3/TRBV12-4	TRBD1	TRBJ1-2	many	CASSVRGQNYGYTF	TGTGCCAGCAGTGTCAGGGGGCAAAACTATGGCTACACCTTC
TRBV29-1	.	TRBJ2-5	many	CSVEVEEYQETQYF	TGCAGCGTTGAAGTGGAGGAGTACCAAGAGACCCAGTACTTC
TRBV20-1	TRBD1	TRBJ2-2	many	CSARGTDNTGELFF	TGCAGTGCTCGTGGGACAGACAACACCGGGGAGCTGTTTTTT
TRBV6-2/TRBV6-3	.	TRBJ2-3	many	CASSYSPGGEFTDTQYF	TGTGCCAGCAGTTACTCACCCGGGGGAGAGTTCACAGATACGCAGTATTTT
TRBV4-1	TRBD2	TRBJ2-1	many	CASSPPGLAGPNEQFF	TGCGCCAGCAGCCCCCCGGGACTAGCGGGCCCCAATGAGCAGTTCTTC
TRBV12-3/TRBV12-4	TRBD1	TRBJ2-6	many	CASSLTGAGANVLTF	TGTGCCAGCAGTTTAACAGGGGCTGGGGCCAACGTCCTGACTTTC
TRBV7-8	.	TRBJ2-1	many	CASSKPGDFLRDEQFF	TGTGCCAGCAGCAAACCCGGGGATTTCCTTAGGGATGAGCAGTTCTTC
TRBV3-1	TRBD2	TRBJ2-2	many	CASKPGLAGETGGELFF	TGTGCCAGCAAGCCGGGACTAGCGGGAGAAACGGGCGGGGAGCTGTTTTTT
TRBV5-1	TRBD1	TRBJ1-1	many	CASSVRQGAITEAFF	TGCGCCAGCAGCGTAAGACAGGGGGCTATCACTGAAGCTTTCTTT
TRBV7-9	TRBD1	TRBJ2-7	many	CASSSGQASYEQYF	TGTGCCAGCAGCTCCGGACAGGCCTCCTACGAGCAGTACTTC
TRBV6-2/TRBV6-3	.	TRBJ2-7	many	CASSYPAAGSYEQYF	TGTGCCAGCAGTTACCCGGCCGCTGGTTCCTACGAGCAGTACTTC
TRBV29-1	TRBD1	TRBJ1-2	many	CSVELMGQGVDGYTF	TGCAGCGTTGAATTAATGGGACAGGGTGTCGATGGCTACACCTTC
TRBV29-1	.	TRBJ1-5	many	CSVEVQGGNQPQHF	TGCAGCGTTGAGGTTCAGGGTGGCAATCAGCCCCAGCATTTT
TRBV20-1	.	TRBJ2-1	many	CSAPVRDSSYNEQFF	TGCAGTGCCCCTGTGCGGGACAGCTCCTACAATGAGCAGTTCTTC
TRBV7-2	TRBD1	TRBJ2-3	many	CASSPRQGAVDTQYF	TGTGCCAGCAGCCCACGACAGGGGGCGGTAGATACGCAGTATTTT
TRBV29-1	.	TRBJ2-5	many	CSVALGAVETQYF	TGCAGCGTGGCCTTGGGGGCGGTGGAGACCCAGTACTTC